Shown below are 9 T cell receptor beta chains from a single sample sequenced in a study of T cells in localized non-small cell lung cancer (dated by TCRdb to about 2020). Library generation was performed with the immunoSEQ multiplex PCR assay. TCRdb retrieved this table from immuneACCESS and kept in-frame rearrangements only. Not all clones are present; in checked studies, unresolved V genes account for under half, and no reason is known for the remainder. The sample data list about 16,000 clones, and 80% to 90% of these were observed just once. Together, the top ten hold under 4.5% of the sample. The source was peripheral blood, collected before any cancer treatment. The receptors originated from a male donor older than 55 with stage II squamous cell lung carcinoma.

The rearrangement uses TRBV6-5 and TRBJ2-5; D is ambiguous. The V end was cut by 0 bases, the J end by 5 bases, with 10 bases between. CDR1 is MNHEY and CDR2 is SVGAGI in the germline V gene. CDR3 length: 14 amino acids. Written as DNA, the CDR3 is TGTGCCAGCAGTTACTCGTGGTCAGTGGAGACCCAGTACTTC. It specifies CASSYSWSVETQYF.

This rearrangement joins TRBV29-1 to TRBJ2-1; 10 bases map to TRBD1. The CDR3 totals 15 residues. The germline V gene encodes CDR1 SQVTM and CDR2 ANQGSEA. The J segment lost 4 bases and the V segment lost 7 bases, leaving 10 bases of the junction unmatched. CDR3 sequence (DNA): TGCAGCGCAGAACGCCGGGACAGGGGTTACAATGAGCAGTTCTTC. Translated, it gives CSAERRDRGYNEQFF.

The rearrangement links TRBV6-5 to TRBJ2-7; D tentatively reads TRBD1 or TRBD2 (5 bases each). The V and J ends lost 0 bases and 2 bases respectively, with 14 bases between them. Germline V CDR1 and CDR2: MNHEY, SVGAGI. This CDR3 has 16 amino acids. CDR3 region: CASSYSLGEPTYEQYF. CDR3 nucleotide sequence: TGTGCCAGCAGTTACTCCTTGGGGGAGCCGACCTACGAGCAGTACTTC.

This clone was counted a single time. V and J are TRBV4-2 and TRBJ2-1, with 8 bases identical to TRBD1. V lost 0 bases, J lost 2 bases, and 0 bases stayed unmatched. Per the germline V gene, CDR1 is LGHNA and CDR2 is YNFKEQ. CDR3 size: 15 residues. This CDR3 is CASSQEGQAYNEQFF. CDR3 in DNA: TGTGCCAGCAGCCAAGAGGGACAGGCCTACAATGAGCAGTTCTTC.

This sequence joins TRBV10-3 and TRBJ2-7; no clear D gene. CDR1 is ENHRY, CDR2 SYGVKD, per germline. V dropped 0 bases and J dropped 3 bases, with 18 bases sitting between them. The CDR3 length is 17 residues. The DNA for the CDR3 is TGTGCCATCAGTGAGTCAGTGACACCTACCCCCTACTACGAGCAGTACTTC. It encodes CAISESVTPTPYYEQYF.

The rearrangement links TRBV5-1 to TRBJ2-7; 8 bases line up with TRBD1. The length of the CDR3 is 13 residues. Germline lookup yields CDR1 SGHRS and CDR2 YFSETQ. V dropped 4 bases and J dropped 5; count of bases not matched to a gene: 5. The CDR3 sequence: CASSRGQADEQYF. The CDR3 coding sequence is TGCGCCAGCAGCCGGGGACAGGCGGACGAGCAGTACTTC.

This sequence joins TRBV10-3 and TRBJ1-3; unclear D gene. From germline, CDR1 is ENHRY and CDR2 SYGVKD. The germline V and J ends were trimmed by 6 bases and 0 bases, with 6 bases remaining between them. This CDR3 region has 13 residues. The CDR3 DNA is TGTGCCATCAGGGGGTCCTCTGGAAACACCATATATTTT. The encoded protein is CAIRGSSGNTIYF.

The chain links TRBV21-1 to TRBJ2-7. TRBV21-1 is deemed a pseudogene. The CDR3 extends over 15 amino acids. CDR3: CASSKLGSRPHEQYF. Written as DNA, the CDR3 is TGTGCCAGCAGCAAATTAGGAAGTCGCCCCCACGAGCAGTACTTC.

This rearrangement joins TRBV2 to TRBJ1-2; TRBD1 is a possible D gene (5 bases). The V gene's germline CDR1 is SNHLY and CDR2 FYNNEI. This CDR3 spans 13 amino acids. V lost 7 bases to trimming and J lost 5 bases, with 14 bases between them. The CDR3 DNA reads TGTGCCAGCATTGGGGGAACTCGGTATGGCTACACCTTC. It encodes CASIGGTRYGYTF.